These 7 T cell receptor beta chains originate from one sample sequenced in a study of blood T cell repertoires in COVID-19. TCRdb's table, derived via immunoSEQ multiplex PCR, lists solely in-frame clones and lacks some. The sample comprises approximately 250,000 clones, about 89% of which are singletons, and roughly 8.5% rests with the top ten. What was sequenced was peripheral blood. The receptors originated from a man in his forties or fifties with active or convalescent COVID-19.

The V call is TRBV11-3, the J call TRBJ2-5; 14 nucleotides align to TRBD2. The germline CDR1 and CDR2 sequences are SGHNT and YENEEA. This CDR3 has 17 residues. J gave up 5 bases and V 4 bases, and 9 bases lay outside the gene matches. The CDR3 loop reads CASSSPTSGRGKETQYF. DNA for the CDR3: TGTGCCAGCAGCTCACCGACTAGCGGGAGGGGGAAGGAGACCCAGTACTTC.

Comments on this clone: The same CDR3 is also encoded by other DNA sequences in this sample. The gene calls are TRBV12-3 or TRBV12-4 and TRBJ1-2, with D uncertain. The length of the CDR3 is 12 residues. V shed 3 bases and J shed 7 bases, with 9 bases lying between them. CDR3 residues: CASSFLGGGYTF. Written as DNA, the CDR3 is TGTGCCAGCAGTTTTTTGGGAGGTGGCTACACCTTC.

This CDR3 reads CACGTETYEQYF. For the CDR3, the DNA is TGTGCCTGCGGGACGGAAACCTACGAGCAGTACTTC. The chain links TRBV2 to TRBJ2-7; a weak D match, TRBD2 (6 bases). The CDR3 extends over 12 amino acids. The germline V gene encodes CDR1 SNHLY and CDR2 FYNNEI. V was cut by 11 bases and J by 2 bases, with 13 bases left in between.

The rearrangement links TRBV5-5 to TRBJ2-7; D remains unclear. Germline V gene data show CDR1 as SGHKS and CDR2 as YYEKEE (reference sequence). The CDR3 has 12 residues. The V and J ends lost 4 bases and 2 bases respectively, with 7 bases between them. The CDR3 nucleotides are TGTGCCAGCAGCGGCGGAACCTACGAGCAGTACTTC. This gives the protein CASSGGTYEQYF.

Here the CDR3 reads CASSFGNQPQHF. The DNA of the CDR3 is TGTGCCAGCAGCTTCGGCAATCAGCCCCAGCATTTT. This sequence joins TRBV5-4 and TRBJ1-5; D is uncertain. Germline CDR1 SGHNT, CDR2 YYREEE (reference sequence). The CDR3 is made up of 12 amino acids. V was shortened by 2 bases and J by 2 bases, with 2 bases between the two germline ends.

The V call is TRBV6-5, the J call TRBJ1-5, with TRBD1 identical over 7 bases. Germline lookup yields CDR1 MNHEY and CDR2 SVGAGI. J gave up 0 bases and V 6 bases, and 5 bases lay outside the gene matches. The CDR3 loop spans 15 amino acids. This CDR3 reads CASRQGQYSNQPQHF. The CDR3 DNA reads as TGTGCCAGCAGGCAGGGACAGTATAGCAATCAGCCCCAGCATTTT.

The chain links TRBV7-9 to TRBJ2-2; D gene uncertain. The CDR3 runs 17 residues. V was clipped by 0 bases and J by 0 bases, with 11 bases between them. Germline assignment: CDR1 SEHNR and CDR2 FQNEAQ (reference sequence). As DNA, the CDR3 is TGTGCCAGCAGCTTAGCGGCCCAGAATCCGAACACCGGGGAGCTGTTTTTT. Amino acid sequence: CASSLAAQNPNTGELFF.